The 7 T cell receptor beta chains below come from one sample, sequenced in a study of tumor-infiltrating lymphocytes in primary liver carcinoma. Production of TCR beta cDNA used 400 to 600 ng total RNA together with a constant-region primer. Generation of the TCR beta libraries relied on three nested multiplex PCR rounds using slightly modified ARM-PCR. In the first two PCR rounds, TRBV1-TRBV30 forward primers were paired with a C-beta reverse primer, and each round lasted roughly 9 cycles. One entry per CDR3 protein results from TCRdb running MiXCR on the multiplex PCR reads. The sample has approximately 330,000 distinct CDR3 sequences; approximately 65% are singletons. Blood RNA came from unsorted whole blood; germline DNA was also extracted. The sample was peripheral blood. These TCRs come from a man aged 40-49 years with primary liver carcinoma and hepatitis B virus infection.

This chain links TRBV12-5 with TRBJ1-2; TRBD1 aligns across 7 bases. This CDR3 contains 15 residues. The germline V gene encodes CDR1 LGHNT and CDR2 FRNRAP. V lost 0 bases and J lost 12; bases outside the gene matches: 13. Here the CDR3 reads CASGLVQGGFGGHTF. The CDR3 DNA follows: TGTGCTAGTGGTTTGGTACAAGGGGGCTTCGGGGGCCACACCTTC.

Regarding this clonotype: Since a much larger clone is just one base distant, this may be a read error. The chain employs TRBV10-3 and TRBJ2-7, with 8 bases lining up with TRBD1. The DNA end lines up better with TRBJ2-1; the J call may be wrong. Germline assignment: CDR1 ENHRY and CDR2 SYGVKD. The CDR3 contains 14 residues. The CDR3, as DNA: TGTGCCATCAGGGACAGGGACTCAAGCTACGAGCAGTTCTTC. It specifies CAIRDRDSSYEQFF.

On this clonotype itself: A much larger clone lies a single base off, so this may be a read error. The chain is built from TRBV6-1 and TRBJ2-5; TRBD2 matches 9 bases. CDR1 is MNHNS, CDR2 SASEGT, per germline. The ends lost 6 bases at V and 3 bases at J; junction bases unmatched: 2. This CDR3 region has 13 residues. The CDR3: CASSIAGEETQYF. DNA of the CDR3: TGTGCCAGCAGCATAGCGGGAGAAGAGACCCAGTACTTC.

Points on this clonotype: A read error may be the cause here, since a much bigger clone is one base away. The chain has TRBV6-5 and TRBJ1-1, with 7 nucleotides matching TRBD1. The germline V gene encodes CDR1 MNHEY and CDR2 SVGAGI. J was trimmed by 4 bases and V by 4 bases; bases with no gene match: 9. This CDR3 region has 15 residues. CDR3 nucleotides: TGTGCCAGCAGTTCAGGACAGGCAGCCCTCACTGAAGCTTTCTTT. This translates into CASSSGQAALTEAFF.

Details on this clonotype: One end of the junction varies from germline; a read error may be responsible. The V and J genes are TRBV10-2 and TRBJ2-7; 7 positions match TRBD1. CDR1 WSHSY and CDR2 SAAADI come from the germline V gene. This CDR3 has 11 residues. CDR3 residues: CAIGQVDEQYF. The CDR3 coding sequence is TGCGCCATCGGACAGGTCGACGAACAGTACTTC.

A few counts support this clonotype. The chain recombines TRBV5-1 with TRBJ2-7, with D perhaps matching TRBD1 (6 bases). CDR3 length equals 15 residues. The V end lost 0 bases, the J end lost 3 bases, and 13 bases lay between the germline ends. Germline V gene lookup returns CDR1 SGHRS and CDR2 YFSETQ. CDR3 sequence reads: CASSLAGDNFYEQYF. The DNA for the CDR3 is TGCGCCAGCAGCTTGGCAGGGGACAACTTCTACGAGCAGTACTTC.

This clonotype has a single count. Germline and junction disagree at one end, which may indicate a read error. J is TRBJ2-7 and V is TRBV30, with 10 positions matching TRBD1. The CDR3 length is 14 residues. Germline assignment: CDR1 GTSNPN and CDR2 SVGIG (reference sequence). The CDR3 DNA is TGTGCCTGGAGTGTTTCTGGGTTGGACAGGGGGAGTAAATTC. Translated, it gives CAWSVSGLDRGSKF.